This entry lists 10 T cell receptor beta chains sequenced from one sample in a study of identical twins. TCRdb analysed the 5' RACE reads with MiXCR anew, one entry per CDR3 protein. The table includes more than 200,000 distinct CDR3 sequences, about a tenth detected once. Material for sequencing was memory (CD45RO+) T cells sorted from blood. These receptors were collected from a woman in her late teens or twenties in good health.

V is TRBV3-1 and J is TRBJ1-2, with a possible D match to TRBD1 (6 bases). The CDR3 loop spans 14 amino acids. The germline CDR1 and CDR2 sequences are LGHDT and YNNKEL (reference sequence). Trimming removed 2 bases from V and 3 bases from J, with 10 bases in between. This chain's CDR3 is CASSQTGSYYGYTF. The CDR3 nucleotides read TGTGCCAGCAGCCAAACAGGGTCGTACTATGGCTACACCTTC.

Comment on this clonotype: The junction shows a germline mismatch at one end, possibly a read error. The gene calls are TRBV7-7 and TRBJ2-5; D is ambiguous. The CDR3 length is 13 residues. Germline CDR1 SSHAT, CDR2 FNYEAQ (reference sequence). The CDR3 bases are TGTGCTAGCAGCTGGACCGGAACGGAGACCCAGTACTTC. Protein: CASSWTGTETQYF.

This chain connects TRBV7-8 to TRBJ2-1; 9 bases line up with TRBD1. In germline, CDR1 is SGHVS, CDR2 FQNEAQ. The CDR3 contains 14 residues. V was clipped by 3 bases and J by 13 bases; unmatched bases: 10. DNA of the CDR3: TGTGCCAGCAGCTTTCCGGGACAGGGAATGTTTCAGTTCTTC. Translation gives CASSFPGQGMFQFF.

This clonotype was counted only a few times. V gene TRBV19 combines with J gene TRBJ2-7; 7 bases agree with TRBD1. J was trimmed by 5 bases and V by 4 bases; bases with no gene match: 11. Germline CDR1 is LNHDA and CDR2 is SQIVND (reference sequence). The CDR3 is made up of 15 amino acids. Written as DNA, the CDR3 is TGTGCCAGTAGTACTTCGACAGGGCCTGGGGACGAGCAGTACTTC. Its translation: CASSTSTGPGDEQYF.

At least ten counts were recorded for this clonotype. The V and J genes are TRBV20-1 and TRBJ2-1; D may match TRBD1 or TRBD2 (5 bases each). Germline V CDR1 and CDR2: DFQATT, SNEGSKA (reference sequence). V was clipped by 5 bases and J by 0 bases, with 11 bases between them. The CDR3 is 14 amino acids. The CDR3 DNA follows: TGCAGTGCTGGGACCCCCAGCTCCTACAATGAGCAGTTCTTC. Its translation is CSAGTPSSYNEQFF.

CDR3 sequence: CSASRLAGSSYEQYF. As DNA, the CDR3 is TGCAGTGCTAGTAGGCTAGCGGGATCCTCCTACGAGCAGTACTTC. The chain has TRBV20-1 and TRBJ2-7, with 9 bases aligning to TRBD2. Per germline, CDR1 DFQATT and CDR2 SNEGSKA (reference sequence). There are 15 residues in the CDR3. Losses at the gene ends were 3 bases for V and 0 bases for J; bases not matched to a gene: 6.

This clonotype was seen a handful of times. The chain employs TRBV20-1 and TRBJ2-7; the match to TRBD1 covers 11 bases. Trimming at V came to 5 bases and at J to 6 bases, leaving 9 bases not matched to a gene. Per the germline V gene, CDR1 is DFQATT and CDR2 is SNEGSKA (reference sequence). The CDR3 has 14 amino acids. The DNA for the CDR3 is TGCAGTGCTCTAGGGGGGACAGGGGGATTCGAGCAGTACTTC. This gives the protein CSALGGTGGFEQYF.

This clonotype has at least ten counts. The V and J genes are TRBV20-1 and TRBJ2-3; 8 bases agree with TRBD1. Per the germline V gene, CDR1 is DFQATT and CDR2 is SNEGSKA (reference sequence). This CDR3 spans 13 amino acids. Trimming removed 6 bases from V and 7 bases from J; junction bases left unmatched: 9. The CDR3 sequence: CSAQDRVSYTQYF. CDR3 nucleotide sequence: TGCAGTGCCCAGGACAGGGTGTCCTATACGCAGTATTTT.

This clonotype was seen more than once but under ten times. The V and J genes are TRBV20-1 and TRBJ2-1; D perhaps matches TRBD2 (7 bases). Trimming left V 5 bases short and J 10 bases short, with 18 bases between. Germline V CDR1 and CDR2: DFQATT, SNEGSKA (reference sequence). This CDR3 contains 13 residues. The CDR3 here is CSAWGGGPAEQFF. CDR3 bases: TGCAGTGCTTGGGGAGGGGGGCCTGCGGAGCAGTTCTTC.

V usage is TRBV7-9 and J usage is TRBJ2-2; D may be TRBD2 (6 bases). The CDR3 runs 16 residues. V was cut by 5 bases and J by 2 bases, with 15 bases left in between. Germline-derived CDR1 and CDR2 are SEHNR and FQNEAQ (reference sequence). CDR3 sequence: CASSRWGLINTGELFF. CDR3 bases: TGTGCCAGCAGCAGATGGGGACTGATAAACACCGGGGAGCTGTTTTTT.